Listed below are T cell receptor beta chains from one sample, sequenced in a study of T-cell memory formation after mild COVID-19. One entry per CDR3 protein, called by TCRdb with MiXCR from the 5' RACE reads. The table records around 370,000 distinct CDR3 sequences, roughly 21% of them present only once. The sequenced material came from PBMCs or a T cell subset sorted from them (not recorded which). The receptors shown here come from an adult woman who had mild COVID-19 (a few samples of this study predate the infection). Cell type and time point are not known. The CDR3 runs from the conserved cysteine through the conserved F or W. D genes are given only for firm matches. The size entry is marked missing in some rows and otherwise reads once, few, many or a size class.

few	TRBV20-1	TRBJ2-7	.	CSARDRSRTGRGLEQYF	TGCAGTGCTAGAGACCGATCGCGGACGGGTCGCGGGCTCGAGCAGTACTTC
.	TRBV6-5	TRBJ2-7	.	CASRETGHENEQYF	TGTGCCAGCAGAGAAACGGGACACGAAAACGAGCAGTACTTC
.	TRBV27	TRBJ2-2	TRBD1	CASSESSGTGYTGELFF	TGTGCCAGCAGTGAAAGTTCCGGGACAGGGTACACCGGGGAGCTGTTTTTT
.	TRBV7-9	TRBJ2-7	.	CASTGPGSSEQYF	TGTGCCAGCACCGGGCCCGGGTCGAGCGAGCAGTACTTC
many	TRBV4-1	TRBJ2-1	TRBD1	CASSQDDRAAYNEQFF	TGCGCCAGCAGCCAGGATGACAGGGCCGCCTACAATGAGCAGTTCTTC
.	TRBV5-6	TRBJ1-2	TRBD1	CASSSLPRTGMQRTGGYTF	TGTGCCAGCAGCTCCCTACCCCGGACAGGGATGCAAAGAACTGGGGGCTACACCTTC
few	TRBV20-1	TRBJ2-1	.	CSARIQRGGYNEQFF	TGCAGTGCTAGAATCCAGAGGGGGGGGTACAATGAGCAGTTCTTC
.	TRBV6-6	TRBJ1-5	.	CASSYSSNQPQHF	TGTGCCAGCAGTTACTCGAGCAATCAGCCCCAGCATTTT
few	TRBV2	TRBJ2-4	.	CASSDGRRRDIQYF	TGTGCCAGCAGTGATGGCAGGAGGAGGGACATTCAGTACTTC
.	TRBV6-5	TRBJ1-2	TRBD1	CASSYPATGDGGYTF	TGTGCCAGCAGTTACCCCGCGACAGGGGATGGGGGCTACACCTTC
.	TRBV6-1	TRBJ1-2	TRBD1	CASSQPQGAKYGYTF	TGTGCCAGCAGTCAACCACAGGGGGCGAAGTATGGCTACACCTTC
few	TRBV25-1	TRBJ2-1	TRBD2	CATLTSGSYNEQFF	TGTGCCACCCTGACTAGCGGGTCCTACAATGAGCAGTTCTTC
few	TRBV7-2	TRBJ2-1	.	CASSPRQLQFF	TGTGCCAGCAGCCCAAGACAGCTGCAGTTCTTC
few	TRBV3-1	TRBJ2-1	.	CASSQALALNEQFF	TGTGCCAGCAGCCAAGCCCTAGCTCTCAATGAGCAGTTCTTC
.	TRBV9	TRBJ1-1	.	CASSVAPNTEAFF	TGTGCCAGCAGCGTAGCTCCGAACACTGAAGCTTTCTTT
.	TRBV20-1	TRBJ2-1	.	CSARGAGLRRVF	TGCAGTGCTAGAGGAGCAGGGCTAAGGAGAGTCTTC
few	TRBV4-1	TRBJ1-5	.	CASSREGGQTYNQPQHF	TGCGCCAGCAGCCGAGAGGGAGGGCAGACTTACAATCAGCCCCAGCATTTT
few	TRBV29-1	TRBJ1-1	.	CSVVANTEAFF	TGCAGCGTTGTCGCAAACACTGAAGCTTTCTTT
few	TRBV6-1	TRBJ2-6	.	CASSDGFHSGANVLTF	TGTGCCAGCAGTGATGGGTTCCACTCTGGGGCCAACGTCCTGACTTTC
.	TRBV20-1	TRBJ1-4	.	CSAAGSPGVKLFF	TGCAGTGCCGCCGGAAGCCCGGGGGTAAAACTGTTTTTT